The clone carrying this T cell receptor beta chain showed up many times. The antigen is not known. The data stem from a study of neurological immune-mediated disorders. Overall study findings and caveats: The study phylogenetically grouped the repertoires of 18 of 34 multiple sclerosis patients into one related-CDR3 cluster, a possible signature.

A single record per CDR3 protein comes from TCRdb applying MiXCR to the 5' RACE reads. The data show over 60,000 distinct CDR3 sequences, with 4% to 6% seen just once and 2.8% held by the top ten. This CDR3 spans 11 amino acids. V was clipped by 4 bases and J by 6 bases, with 7 bases between them. The germline gives CDR1 DFQATT, CDR2 SNEGSKA (reference sequence). The sample comprised PBMCs. The chain joins TRBV20-1 to TRBJ2-1; D is unresolved. The receptor comes from a woman aged 25 to 39 with multiple sclerosis. In nucleotides, the CDR3 is TGCAGTGCTATACGGGCCAATGAGCAGTTCTTC. It yields the protein CSAIRANEQFF.